The 17 T cell receptor beta chains given below trace back to one sample, sequenced in a study of OX40 agonist ivuxolimab in advanced cancers. Method: immunoSEQ multiplex PCR; TCRdb's copy keeps in-frame clones and lacks some. The sample records over 90,000 clones, approximately 93% being singletons. The source was CD4+ or CD8+ T cells sorted from blood, collected in a trial of the OX40 agonist ivuxolimab. These receptors were collected from an adult with an advanced solid tumor such as melanoma, head and neck, liver or kidney cancer.

The gene calls are TRBV28 and TRBJ2-1, with a possible D match to TRBD2 (6 bases). CDR1 MDHEN and CDR2 SYDVKM come from the germline V gene. The CDR3 loop spans 16 amino acids. Between the trimmed V and J ends, which lost 10 bases and 4 bases, there was a span of 23 bases. For the CDR3, the DNA is TGTGCCACCCTCCCCAGACGGGAGACGGTTTACAATGAGCAGTTCTTC. Translating gives CATLPRRETVYNEQFF.

This clone was seen only a few times. The chain is built from TRBV7-9 and TRBJ2-1; TRBD2 matches at 13 bases. Trimming removed 8 bases from V and 6 bases from J; junction bases left unmatched: 7. The CDR3 is made up of 15 amino acids. Germline V CDR1 and CDR2: SEHNR, FQNEAQ (reference sequence). CDR3 amino acids: CASDRTSGRGNEQFF. DNA for the CDR3: TGTGCCAGCGACCGAACTAGCGGGAGGGGCAATGAGCAGTTCTTC. Full variable domain (remainder filled in from reference TRBV7-9 and TRBJ2-1): DTGVSQNPRHKITKRGQNVTFRCDPISEHNRLYWYRQTLGQGPEFLTYFQNEAQLEKSRLLSDRFSAERPKGSFSTLEIQRTEQGDSAMYLCASDRTSGRGNEQFFGPGTRLTVL.

This chain joins TRBV7-9 and TRBJ2-2, with a tentative D call TRBD2 (5 bases). The CDR3 covers 17 residues. The ends were cut back, 5 bases at V and 2 bases at J, with 18 bases in the middle. Germline V CDR1 and CDR2: SEHNR, FQNEAQ (reference sequence). The CDR3 loop reads CASSQPELEPNTGELFF. CDR3 coding DNA: TGTGCCAGCAGCCAGCCCGAACTAGAACCAAACACCGGGGAGCTGTTTTTT.

The rearrangement joins TRBV9 to TRBJ1-1, with a possible D match to TRBD1 (6 bases). The CDR3 is 13 amino acids. Trimming cost V 4 bases and J 11 bases, with 18 bases left between them. Germline values: CDR1 SGDLS, CDR2 YYNGEE. CDR3 loop: CASSSSPGHKAFF. The CDR3 region has the DNA TGTGCCAGCAGCTCGTCTCCGGGACATAAGGCTTTCTTT.

The count of this clone is one. The rearrangement uses TRBV7-2 and TRBJ1-1; D is ambiguous. Germline CDR1 SGHTA, CDR2 FQGNSA. The CDR3 spans 12 residues. V dropped 7 bases and J dropped 5 bases, with 11 bases sitting between them. CDR3 residues: CASKRMGTEAFF. The CDR3 DNA sequence: TGTGCCAGCAAGAGGATGGGGACTGAAGCTTTCTTT.

This chain uses TRBV9 with TRBJ2-2, with 10 bases matching TRBD1. CDR1 and CDR2 from the germline V gene are SGDLS and YYNGEE. The CDR3 covers 15 residues. The V gene end was trimmed by 0 bases and the J gene end by 9 bases; junction bases not matched to a gene: 5. CDR3 nucleotides: TGTGCCAGCAGCGTAGAAGGGACAGGGGTGAGGGAGCTGTTTTTT. Protein product: CASSVEGTGVRELFF.

The genes are TRBV9 and TRBJ2-1; the match to TRBD2 covers 11 bases. CDR3 length: 16 amino acids. Germline values: CDR1 SGDLS, CDR2 YYNGEE. The V and J ends lost 0 bases and 3 bases, in that order; junction bases with no gene match: 2. The CDR3 spells CASSVGGTSGYNEQFF. In DNA form, the CDR3 reads TGTGCCAGCAGCGTAGGAGGGACTAGCGGCTACAATGAGCAGTTCTTC.

V is TRBV2 and J is TRBJ2-2; weak D call: TRBD2 (5 bases). Trimming took off 4 bases at V and 0 bases at J, with 9 bases between the two ends. The germline CDR1 and CDR2 sequences are SNHLY and FYNNEI. The CDR3 covers 15 residues. CDR3 nucleotide sequence: TGTGCCAGCAGTGGGGCGGGCGCGAACACCGGGGAGCTGTTTTTT. Translation: CASSGAGANTGELFF.

CDR3 in DNA: TGTGCCAGCAGCGTAGATATAAGCGGGGGGGCCATAGAGACCCAGTACTTC. Amino acid sequence: CASSVDISGGAIETQYF. The chain links TRBV9 to TRBJ2-5, with 10 bases lining up with TRBD2. V was pared by 0 bases and J by 4 bases, with 9 bases of the junction left unmatched. Germline values: CDR1 SGDLS, CDR2 YYNGEE. The CDR3 is 17 residues long.

This clone was picked up one time. The CDR3 sequence: CASSLGQDSFYEQYF. In DNA, the CDR3 is TGTGCCAGCAGTTTGGGACAGGATTCCTTCTACGAGCAGTACTTC. The J gene is TRBJ2-7, the V gene TRBV27; 8 bases align to TRBD1. Trimming took 3 bases from V and 3 from J; bases not matched to a gene: 7. Germline V lookup: CDR1 MNHEY, CDR2 SMNVEV (reference sequence). The CDR3 contains 15 residues.

The chain joins TRBV5-4 to TRBJ1-2; unclear D gene. This CDR3 spans 13 amino acids. The germline V gene encodes CDR1 SGHNT and CDR2 YYREEE (reference sequence). Trimming shortened V by 5 bases and J by 5 bases, and 13 bases separated the two germline ends. As DNA, the CDR3 is TGTGCCAGCAGAAAGGGAGGTAGTTATGGCTACACCTTC. This translates into CASRKGGSYGYTF.

J is TRBJ2-7 and V is TRBV29-1; a weak D match, TRBD2 (6 bases). The CDR3 is 14 amino acids. Germline V gene sequence: CDR1 SQVTM, CDR2 ANQGSEA. V was trimmed by 6 bases and J by 6 bases, leaving 21 bases between them. CDR3 in amino acids: CSVSPGLSLSEQYF. CDR3 nucleotide sequence: TGCAGCGTGTCACCGGGACTGTCTCTAAGCGAGCAGTACTTC.

This clone appeared a single time. This chain links TRBV6-6 with TRBJ1-1; D possibly corresponds to TRBD1 (5 bases). The V end was cut by 0 bases, the J end by 5 bases, with 13 bases between. Germline assignment: CDR1 MNHNY and CDR2 SVGAGI (reference sequence). The CDR3 spans 15 residues. For the CDR3, the DNA is TGTGCCAGCAGTTACTCGGTGTTAGGGGAAACTGAAGCTTTCTTT. Residues: CASSYSVLGETEAFF.

The rearrangement joins TRBV5-1 to TRBJ2-5, with D possibly called TRBD1 or TRBD2 (5 bases each). There are 15 residues in the CDR3. CDR1 SGHRS and CDR2 YFSETQ come from the germline V gene. V lost 0 bases to trimming and J lost 5 bases, with 14 bases between them. The chain's CDR3 is CASSLGSGTAETQYF. CDR3 in DNA: TGCGCCAGCAGCTTGGGCTCCGGGACGGCTGAGACCCAGTACTTC. The full variable domain, with the rest looked up from reference TRBV5-1 and TRBJ2-5, is KAGVTQTPRYLIKTRGQQVTLSCSPISGHRSVSWYQQTPGQGLQFLFEYFSETQRNKGNFPGRFSGRQFSNSRSEMNVSTLELGDSALYLCASSLGSGTAETQYFGPGTRLLVL.

This rearrangement joins TRBV27 to TRBJ1-1; D is possibly TRBD1 (5 bases). Germline assignment: CDR1 MNHEY and CDR2 SMNVEV (reference sequence). CDR3 size: 16 residues. V was clipped by 3 bases and J by 0 bases, with 14 bases between them. The DNA of the CDR3 is TGTGCCAGCAGTTTTGGAGCAGGGAGGATGAACACTGAAGCTTTCTTT. Its protein is CASSFGAGRMNTEAFF.

The rearrangement joins TRBV29-1 to TRBJ2-7, with TRBD2 as a possible D gene (5 bases). The ends were cut back, 2 bases at V and 4 bases at J, with 6 bases in the middle. This CDR3 is 11 amino acids long. Germline assignment: CDR1 SQVTM and CDR2 ANQGSEA. The CDR3: CSVELAYEQYF. Here the CDR3 DNA reads TGCAGCGTTGAACTAGCTTACGAGCAGTACTTC.

The rearrangement uses TRBV10-3 and TRBJ2-2; the D gene is possibly TRBD1 (6 bases). Per germline, CDR1 ENHRY and CDR2 SYGVKD. This CDR3 comprises 15 residues. Trimming took off 8 bases at V and 3 bases at J, with 16 bases between the two ends. This chain's CDR3 is CAIDLNNRDTGELFF. Here the CDR3 DNA reads TGTGCCATCGACTTGAACAACAGGGACACCGGGGAGCTGTTTTTT.